This T cell receptor beta chain was identified in a study of CD8+CD57+ T cells in acquired aplastic anemia. Many counts were recorded for this clonotype. CDR3 and TCR beta VDJ profiling relied on a genomic DNA template. TCRdb analysed the reads with MiXCR anew, one entry per CDR3 protein. The data contain fewer than 200,000 distinct CDR3 sequences, roughly 63% of them seen just once; the ten biggest clones take up 45%. This CDR3 region has 17 residues. Germline V CDR1 and CDR2: DFQATT, SNEGSKA (reference sequence). V dropped 6 bases and J dropped 4; count of bases not matched to a gene: 13. Sequenced input: sorted CD4+, CD8+, or CD8+CD57+ T cells (not recorded which) from PBMCs. The V call is TRBV20-1, the J call TRBJ2-5; TRBD2 aligns across 14 bases. The sequence was collected from a human donor in good health. The CDR3 region has the DNA TGCAGTGCAAATTATCCGGGACTAGCGGGAGACAGAGAGACCCAGTACTTC. Translation gives CSANYPGLAGDRETQYF.